A single sample is the source of the 21 T cell receptor beta chains below, sequenced in a study of blood T cell repertoires in COVID-19. TCRdb's table, derived via immunoSEQ multiplex PCR, lists solely in-frame clones and lacks some. The table has approximately 130,000 clones, more than 75% seen once. Material for sequencing was peripheral blood. These receptors were collected from a man between 60 and 75 years old with acute or convalescent COVID-19.

The sample holds a few counts of this clone. The V call is TRBV12-3 or TRBV12-4, the J call TRBJ1-5; D uncertain. The CDR3 contains 13 residues. Trimming removed 8 bases from V and 6 bases from J, with 14 bases in between. The CDR3 coding sequence is TGTGCCAGCTCTCCCTGGGCCCCTCAGCCCCAGCATTTT. This encodes CASSPWAPQPQHF.

The rearrangement uses TRBV15 and TRBJ1-1, with 9 bases aligning to TRBD1. CDR1 LNHNV and CDR2 YYDKDF come from the germline V gene (reference sequence). The V and J ends lost 5 bases and 3 bases, in that order; junction bases with no gene match: 1. The length of the CDR3 is 13 residues. The CDR3 loop reads CATSGDRDTEAFF. CDR3 bases: TGTGCCACCAGCGGGGACAGGGACACTGAAGCTTTCTTT. Looking up the rest from reference TRBV15 and TRBJ1-1 gives the full variable domain: DAMVIQNPRYQVTQFGKPVTLSCSQTLNHNVMYWYQQKSSQAPKLLFHYYDKDFNNEADTPDNFQSRRPNTSFCFLDIRSPGLGDTAMYLCATSGDRDTEAFFGQGTRLTVV.

This clone was observed once. The chain uses TRBV7-3 and TRBJ2-2, with a possible D match to TRBD2 (5 bases). Germline CDR1 and CDR2: SGHTA and FQGTGA. V lost 5 bases and J lost 4, with 17 bases in between. The CDR3 loop spans 16 amino acids. CDR3 nucleotide sequence: TGTGCCAGCAGCCGAGACCCGAACCGGGGCACCGGGGAGCTGTTTTTT. Its protein product is CASSRDPNRGTGELFF.

The chain links TRBV3-1 (or the pseudogene TRBV3-2) to TRBJ2-2; TRBD2 is a possible D gene (6 bases). The germline V gene has CDR1 LGHDT and CDR2 YNNKEL (reference sequence). This CDR3 contains 19 residues. Trimming removed 0 bases from V and 3 bases from J, with 20 bases in between. For the CDR3, the DNA is TGTGCCAGCAGCCAAGATGGGGGGACCCTCGGTCCCTACACCGGGGAGCTGTTTTTT. Translated, it gives CASSQDGGTLGPYTGELFF.

This clone came up a few times. This chain connects TRBV19 to TRBJ1-2, with D uncertain. CDR1 is LNHDA and CDR2 is SQIVND in the germline V gene (reference sequence). There are 15 residues in the CDR3. Trimming pared 5 bases from V and 4 bases from J, leaving 17 bases between. This CDR3 is CASSPSWANSYGYTF. CDR3 DNA: TGTGCCAGTAGTCCAAGTTGGGCAAATTCCTATGGCTACACCTTC.

The V and J genes are TRBV7-8 and TRBJ2-7; 9 positions agree with TRBD1. The V segment lost 1 base and the J segment 6 bases; nucleotides outside the gene matches: 16. Germline V gene lookup returns CDR1 SGHVS and CDR2 FQNEAQ. The CDR3 has 18 residues. The CDR3 loop is CASSLEDRGYQSSGEQYF. Here the CDR3 DNA reads TGTGCCAGCAGCTTAGAGGACAGGGGATACCAAAGCTCTGGCGAGCAGTACTTC. The whole variable domain, filled in from reference TRBV7-8 and TRBJ2-7, reads GAGVSQSPRYKVAKRGQDVALRCDPISGHVSLFWYQQALGQGPEFLTYFQNEAQLDKSGLPSDRFFAERPEGSVSTLKIQRTQQEDSAVYLCASSLEDRGYQSSGEQYFGPGTRLTVT.

The chain recombines TRBV11-2 with TRBJ1-3; no clear D gene. The CDR3 covers 16 residues. The V gene's germline CDR1 is SGHAT and CDR2 FQNNGV. Trimming pared 0 bases from V and 0 bases from J, leaving 9 bases between. CDR3 bases: TGTGCCAGCAGCTTAGACGGACGGGGCTCTGGAAACACCATATATTTT. Translated, it gives CASSLDGRGSGNTIYF.

The chain links TRBV11-2 to TRBJ2-7; D uncertain. The ends were cut back, 6 bases at V and 6 bases at J, with 15 bases in the middle. Germline-derived CDR1 and CDR2 are SGHAT and FQNNGV. This CDR3 has 13 amino acids. DNA of the CDR3: TGTGCCAGCAGTCTCACCCGAGGTGGCGAGCAGTACTTC. The encoded protein is CASSLTRGGEQYF.

The chain couples TRBV25-1 to TRBJ2-3; D remains ambiguous. Germline V gene data show CDR1 as MGHDK and CDR2 as SYGVNS. The CDR3 consists of 14 residues. The V end lost 3 bases, the J end lost 1 base, and 8 bases lay between the germline ends. The CDR3 sequence: CASSEVVGTDTQYF. CDR3 in DNA: TGTGCCAGCAGTGAGGTAGTCGGCACAGATACGCAGTATTTT.

The chain is built from TRBV6-5 and TRBJ1-2; tentatively, D is TRBD1 (6 bases). Looked up from germline, CDR1 is MNHEY and CDR2 is SVGAGI. V gave up 6 bases and J gave up 1 base, with 12 bases separating them. CDR3 length: 14 residues. The CDR3 nucleotides are TGTGCCAGCAGCATCGGACAGCTTAACTATGGCTACACCTTC. Its translation: CASSIGQLNYGYTF.

V and J are TRBV19 and TRBJ2-2; TRBD2 might be the D (5 bases). This CDR3 contains 15 residues. V lost 5 bases and J lost 6, with 16 bases in between. CDR1 is LNHDA and CDR2 is SQIVND in the germline V gene (reference sequence). DNA for the CDR3: TGTGCCAGTAGTTTCTCGAGGGAGTCGCCCGGGGAGCTGTTTTTT. Translated: CASSFSRESPGELFF.

The chain combines TRBV6-2 or TRBV6-3 with TRBJ2-3; the match to TRBD2 covers 12 bases. The CDR3 runs to 20 residues. V was clipped by 2 bases and J by 3 bases; unmatched bases: 15. Germline V gene sequence: CDR1 MNHEY, CDR2 SVGEGT. The DNA of the CDR3 is TGTGCCAGCAGTTACACCTCGACTAGCGGGAGATTGGAGGGTACAGATACGCAGTATTTT. This codes for CASSYTSTSGRLEGTDTQYF.

By proportion, this clone is large. The V and J genes are TRBV2 and TRBJ2-7, with 11 bases that match TRBD1. V lost 8 bases, J lost 7 bases, and 4 bases stayed unmatched. Germline-derived CDR1 and CDR2 are SNHLY and FYNNEI. This CDR3 has 12 residues. The CDR3 DNA reads TGTGCCAGCGGACAGGGGGCGGGGGAGCAGTACTTC. Amino acids: CASGQGAGEQYF.

This chain connects TRBV11-2 to TRBJ2-2; D is uncertain. Per the germline V gene, CDR1 is SGHAT and CDR2 is FQNNGV. With 4 bases removed from V and 5 bases from J, the gap between germline ends came to 5 bases. This CDR3 is built from 12 residues. CDR3 residues: CASSYLTGELFF. CDR3 DNA: TGTGCCAGCAGCTACCTAACCGGGGAGCTGTTTTTT. Complete variable domain (other parts from reference TRBV11-2 and TRBJ2-2): EAGVAQSPRYKIIEKRQSVAFWCNPISGHATLYWYQQILGQGPKLLIQFQNNGVVDDSQLPKDRFSAERLKGVDSTLKIQPAKLEDSAVYLCASSYLTGELFFGEGSRLTVL.

The J gene is TRBJ1-1, the V gene TRBV5-4, with D maybe TRBD1 (6 bases). The ends were cut back, 4 bases at V and 0 bases at J, with 13 bases in the middle. The CDR3 sequence is 15 residues long. Per germline, CDR1 SGHNT and CDR2 YYREEE (reference sequence). The CDR3 nucleotides are TGTGCCAGCAGCACACCGACAGGTATGAACACTGAAGCTTTCTTT. This sequence encodes CASSTPTGMNTEAFF.

The gene calls are TRBV18 and TRBJ1-4; 8 bases line up with TRBD1. V lost 3 bases and J lost 5; bases outside the gene matches: 11. This CDR3 comprises 17 residues. The germline gives CDR1 KGHSH, CDR2 LQKENI. In nucleotides, the CDR3 is TGTGCCAGCTCACCCATCCAGGCAGGGGGCGCCAATGAAAAACTGTTTTTT. Amino acid sequence: CASSPIQAGGANEKLFF.

The V call is TRBV6-2 or TRBV6-3, the J call TRBJ2-1; the match to TRBD1 covers 7 bases. The ends lost 2 bases at V and 3 bases at J; junction bases unmatched: 1. CDR3 size: 14 residues. Germline V lookup: CDR1 MNHEY, CDR2 SVGEGT. CDR3 nucleotide sequence: TGTGCCAGCAGTTACAGGGGGCTCTACAATGAGCAGTTCTTC. Protein product: CASSYRGLYNEQFF.

The V call is TRBV19, the J call TRBJ2-7; 8 bases align to TRBD2. The CDR3 is made up of 15 amino acids. The junction had 5 bases not matched to a gene; V was cut back by 1 base and J by 3 bases. Germline CDR1 is LNHDA and CDR2 is SQIVND (reference sequence). CDR3 region: CASSIVAGGIYEQYF. CDR3 bases: TGTGCCAGTAGTATAGTGGCGGGGGGTATCTACGAGCAGTACTTC.

The rearrangement joins TRBV3-1 (or the pseudogene TRBV3-2) to TRBJ2-2; D is perhaps TRBD2 (5 bases). The CDR3 is made up of 17 amino acids. Trimming pared 1 base from V and 0 bases from J, leaving 12 bases between. Germline loops: CDR1 LGHDT, CDR2 YNNKEL (reference sequence). CDR3 protein: CASSQGNEGANTGELFF. The DNA for the CDR3 is TGTGCCAGCAGCCAAGGTAACGAGGGCGCGAACACCGGGGAGCTGTTTTTT.

Only a few counts were recorded for this clone. The rearrangement uses TRBV19 and TRBJ2-5; 11 positions agree with TRBD2. CDR1 LNHDA and CDR2 SQIVND come from the germline V gene (reference sequence). The CDR3 loop spans 18 amino acids. J lost 0 bases, V lost 1 base, and 7 bases had no gene match. The CDR3 is CASSIAGRLAGHQETQYF. CDR3 DNA sequence: TGTGCCAGTAGTATAGCAGGGAGACTAGCGGGACACCAAGAGACCCAGTACTTC.

The CDR3 here is CASTPGLASTEQFF. In nucleotides, the CDR3 is TGTGCCAGCACTCCGGGACTAGCTTCTACTGAGCAGTTCTTC. V usage is TRBV2 and J usage is TRBJ2-1; TRBD2 aligns across 9 bases. With 7 bases clipped from V and 9 bases from J, the junction kept 10 bases outside the gene matches. The length of the CDR3 is 14 residues. Per germline, CDR1 SNHLY and CDR2 FYNNEI.